The present entry profiles one TCR beta chain with its context. The data were taken from a study of shared clonotypes between healthy human individuals. CDR3 size: 14 residues. J was trimmed by 2 bases and V by 4 bases; bases with no gene match: 3. Germline V lookup: CDR1 SGHAT, CDR2 FQNNGV. The data were produced by immunoSEQ multiplex PCR, yet TCRdb's version contains in-frame clones alone and is incomplete. The sample lists around 1.5 million clones; 95% to 99% were seen once. Sequencing was done on a sample of naive CD4+ T cells sorted from blood. Subset in this sample: CD45RA+ positively selected. The sequence came from a man between 25 and 39 years old in good health. This chain joins TRBV11-2 and TRBJ2-7, with 9 bases that match TRBD1. CDR3 protein: CASSSGTGTYEQYF. CDR3 DNA: TGTGCCAGCAGCTCCGGGACAGGGACCTACGAGCAGTACTTC.